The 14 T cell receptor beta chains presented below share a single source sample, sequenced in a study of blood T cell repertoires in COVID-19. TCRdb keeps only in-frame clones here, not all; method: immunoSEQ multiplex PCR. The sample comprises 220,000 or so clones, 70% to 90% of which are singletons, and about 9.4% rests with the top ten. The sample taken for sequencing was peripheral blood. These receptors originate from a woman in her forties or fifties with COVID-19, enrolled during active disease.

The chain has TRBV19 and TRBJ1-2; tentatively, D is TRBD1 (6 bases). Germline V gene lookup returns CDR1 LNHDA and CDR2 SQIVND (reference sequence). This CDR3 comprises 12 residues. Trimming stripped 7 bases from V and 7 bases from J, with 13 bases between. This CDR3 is CASTPDRTGYTF. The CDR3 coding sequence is TGTGCCAGTACCCCTGACAGGACTGGCTACACCTTC. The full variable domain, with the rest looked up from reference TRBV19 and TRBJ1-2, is DGGITQSPKYLFRKEGQNVTLSCEQNLNHDAMYWYRQDPGQGLRLIYYSQIVNDFQKGDIAEGYSVSREKKESFPLTVTSAQKNPTAFYLCASTPDRTGYTFGSGTRLTVV.

The CDR3 nucleotides read TGTGCCAGCACTAGCACAGATACGCAGTATTTT. It codes for CASTSTDTQYF. This chain uses TRBV2 with TRBJ2-3; no clear D gene. The CDR3 length is 11 residues. V lost 7 bases and J lost 0, with 2 bases in between. CDR1 SNHLY and CDR2 FYNNEI come from the germline V gene.

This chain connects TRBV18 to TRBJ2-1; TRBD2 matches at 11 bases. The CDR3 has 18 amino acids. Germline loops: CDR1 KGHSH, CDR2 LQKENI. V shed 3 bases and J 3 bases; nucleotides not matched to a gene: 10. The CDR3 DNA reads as TGTGCCAGCTCACCCGTAGCGGGGGGGATCCCCTACTACAATGAGCAGTTCTTC. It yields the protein CASSPVAGGIPYYNEQFF.

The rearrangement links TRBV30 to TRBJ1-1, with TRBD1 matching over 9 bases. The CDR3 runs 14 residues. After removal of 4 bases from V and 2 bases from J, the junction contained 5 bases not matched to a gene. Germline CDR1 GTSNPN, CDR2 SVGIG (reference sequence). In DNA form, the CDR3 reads TGTGCCTGGACCCCGGGACAGGGTAACACTGAAGCTTTCTTT. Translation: CAWTPGQGNTEAFF.

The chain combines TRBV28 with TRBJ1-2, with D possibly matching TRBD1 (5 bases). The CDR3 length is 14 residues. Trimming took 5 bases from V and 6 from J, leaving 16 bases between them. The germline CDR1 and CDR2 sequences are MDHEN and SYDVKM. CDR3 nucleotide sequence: TGTGCCAGCAGTCTCATAGGGGAGGTCGATGGCTACACCTTC. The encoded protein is CASSLIGEVDGYTF.

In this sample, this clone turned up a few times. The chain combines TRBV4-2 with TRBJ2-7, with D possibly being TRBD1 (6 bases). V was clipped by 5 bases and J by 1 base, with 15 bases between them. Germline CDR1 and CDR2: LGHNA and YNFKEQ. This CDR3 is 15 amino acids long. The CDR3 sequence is CASSETGLMSYEQYF. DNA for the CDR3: TGTGCCAGCAGCGAAACAGGGTTAATGTCCTACGAGCAGTACTTC.

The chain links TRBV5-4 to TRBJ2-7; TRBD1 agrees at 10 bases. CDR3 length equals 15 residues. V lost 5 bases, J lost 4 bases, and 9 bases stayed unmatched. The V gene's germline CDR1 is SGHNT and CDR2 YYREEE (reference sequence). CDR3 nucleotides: TGTGCCAGCAGGGACGCCGGGACAGGGGCTTACGAGCAGTACGTC. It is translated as CASRDAGTGAYEQYV.

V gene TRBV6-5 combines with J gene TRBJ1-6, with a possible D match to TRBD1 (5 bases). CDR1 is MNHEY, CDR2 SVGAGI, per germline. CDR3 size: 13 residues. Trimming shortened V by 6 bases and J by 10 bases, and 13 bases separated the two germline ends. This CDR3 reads CASRALGGSPLHF. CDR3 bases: TGTGCCAGCAGAGCCCTGGGGGGGTCACCCCTCCACTTT.

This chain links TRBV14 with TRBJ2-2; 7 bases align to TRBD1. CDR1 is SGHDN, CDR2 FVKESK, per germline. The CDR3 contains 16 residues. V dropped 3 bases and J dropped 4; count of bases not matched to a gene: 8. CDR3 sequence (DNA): TGTGCCAGCAGCCACCGACAGGGACCCTCCACCGGGGAGCTGTTTTTT. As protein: CASSHRQGPSTGELFF. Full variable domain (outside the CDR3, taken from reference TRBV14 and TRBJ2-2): EAGVTQFPSHSVIEKGQTVTLRCDPISGHDNLYWYRRVMGKEIKFLLHFVKESKQDESGMPNNRFLAERTGGTYSTLKVQPAELEDSGVYFCASSHRQGPSTGELFFGEGSRLTVL.

The chain's CDR3 is CASSAEGQKSYGYTF. The CDR3, as DNA: TGCGCCAGCAGCGCCGAGGGACAGAAGTCCTATGGCTACACCTTC. V is TRBV5-1 and J is TRBJ1-2; 7 nucleotides agree with TRBD1. With V trimmed by 4 bases and J by 4 bases, 10 bases remained unmatched. The CDR3 has 15 amino acids. The V gene's germline CDR1 is SGHRS and CDR2 YFSETQ.

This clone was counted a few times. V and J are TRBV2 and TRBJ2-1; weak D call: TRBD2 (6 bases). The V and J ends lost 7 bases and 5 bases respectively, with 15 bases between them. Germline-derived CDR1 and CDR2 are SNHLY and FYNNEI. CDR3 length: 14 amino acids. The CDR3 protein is CASNGGVTNNEQFF. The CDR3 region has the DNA TGTGCCAGCAACGGCGGGGTAACAAACAATGAGCAGTTCTTC.

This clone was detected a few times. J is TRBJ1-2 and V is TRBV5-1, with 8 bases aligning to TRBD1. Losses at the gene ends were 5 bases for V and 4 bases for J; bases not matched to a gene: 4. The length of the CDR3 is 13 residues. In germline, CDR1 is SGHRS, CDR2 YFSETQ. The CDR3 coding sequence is TGCGCCAGCAGTCGAGGACAGGGCTATGGCTACACCTTC. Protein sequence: CASSRGQGYGYTF.

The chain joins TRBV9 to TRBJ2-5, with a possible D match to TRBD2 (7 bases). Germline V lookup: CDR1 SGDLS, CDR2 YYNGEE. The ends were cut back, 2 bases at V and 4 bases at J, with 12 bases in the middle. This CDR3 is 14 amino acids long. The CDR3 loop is CASSVQGRGETQYF. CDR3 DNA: TGTGCCAGCAGCGTCCAGGGGAGGGGAGAGACCCAGTACTTC. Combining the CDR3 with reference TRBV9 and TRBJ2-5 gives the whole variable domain DSGVTQTPKHLITATGQRVTLRCSPRSGDLSVYWYQQSLDQGLQFLIQYYNGEERAKGNILERFSAQQFPDLHSELNLSSLELGDSALYFCASSVQGRGETQYFGPGTRLLVL.

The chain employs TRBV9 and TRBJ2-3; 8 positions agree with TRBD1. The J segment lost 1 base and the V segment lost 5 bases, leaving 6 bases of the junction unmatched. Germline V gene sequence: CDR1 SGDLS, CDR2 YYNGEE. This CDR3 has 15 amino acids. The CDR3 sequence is CASRPPGQGTDTQYF. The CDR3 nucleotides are TGTGCCAGCAGGCCACCGGGACAGGGCACAGATACGCAGTATTTT.